Presented here are 9 T cell receptor beta chains from one specimen sequenced in a study of blood T cell repertoires in COVID-19. Sequencing was performed with immunoSEQ multiplex PCR; in TCRdb, only in-frame clones are kept and a portion is missing. The sample contains 150,000 to 200,000 clones, more than 80% of which appear only once. The sequencing sample was made of peripheral blood. The receptors come from a middle-aged woman with COVID-19, enrolled during active disease.

The chain employs TRBV6-1 and TRBJ2-7; D gene ambiguous. V gave up 1 base and J gave up 4 bases, with 8 bases separating them. The CDR3 is made up of 13 amino acids. Germline V gene lookup returns CDR1 MNHNS and CDR2 SASEGT. This CDR3 is CASSEVAQYEQYF. CDR3 DNA: TGTGCCAGCAGTGAAGTGGCCCAATACGAGCAGTACTTC.

This clone has a handful of counts. V and J are TRBV4-1 and TRBJ1-3; D perhaps matches TRBD1 (6 bases). Germline V gives CDR1 MGHRA, CDR2 YSYEKL. V gave up 1 base and J gave up 0 bases, with 19 bases separating them. The CDR3 runs 19 residues. Here the CDR3 reads CASSQGFGQRTLSGNTIYF. The CDR3 DNA sequence: TGCGCCAGCAGCCAAGGCTTCGGACAGAGAACTCTCTCTGGAAACACCATATATTTT.

This rearrangement joins TRBV28 to TRBJ1-3; perhaps TRBD1 as D (5 bases). CDR3 length: 14 residues. V lost 4 bases and J 0 bases, leaving 7 bases between the germline ends. Germline V lookup: CDR1 MDHEN, CDR2 SYDVKM. The CDR3 here is CASSWGHSGNTIYF. The CDR3 nucleotides read TGTGCCAGCAGTTGGGGCCACTCTGGAAACACCATATATTTT.

The chain employs TRBV7-9 and TRBJ1-6; D gene uncertain. The CDR3 is 13 amino acids. Germline-derived CDR1 and CDR2 are SEHNR and FQNEAQ (reference sequence). Trimming took 1 base from V and 8 from J, leaving 6 bases between them. DNA of the CDR3: TGTGCCAGCAGCTTAGTAGCAGATTCACCCCTCCACTTT. This sequence encodes CASSLVADSPLHF.

V and J are TRBV7-3 and TRBJ2-1; TRBD2 is a possible D gene (6 bases). This CDR3 has 16 amino acids. The V and J ends lost 5 bases and 7 bases respectively, with 21 bases between them. The V gene's germline CDR1 is SGHTA and CDR2 FQGTGA. The CDR3, as DNA: TGTGCCAGCAGCGACCTGGAGGGGACGGGGTTGAATGAGCAGTTCTTC. Translating gives CASSDLEGTGLNEQFF.

This clone was seen a single time. V and J are TRBV28 and TRBJ1-5, with D possibly being TRBD1 (6 bases). The CDR3 covers 13 residues. V was cut by 6 bases and J by 5 bases, with 11 bases left in between. Germline CDR1 and CDR2: MDHEN and SYDVKM. CDR3 residues: CASRTGGYQPQHF. CDR3 DNA: TGTGCCAGCAGGACAGGTGGTTATCAGCCCCAGCATTTT. The complete variable domain, with remaining parts taken from reference TRBV28 and TRBJ1-5, reads DVKVTQSSRYLVKRTGEKVFLECVQDMDHENMFWYRQDPGLGLRLIYFSYDVKMKEKGDIPEGYSVSREKKERFSLILESASTNQTSMYLCASRTGGYQPQHFGDGTRLSIL.

This clone was counted between two and nine times. The V call is TRBV29-1, the J call TRBJ2-7; tentatively, D is TRBD2 (5 bases). CDR1 and CDR2 (germline): SQVTM, ANQGSEA. Trimming pared 5 bases from V and 4 bases from J, leaving 18 bases between. CDR3 length: 14 amino acids. The CDR3, as DNA: TGCAGCGTTAAGAGTGACGGGATGGGTTACGAGCAGTACTTC. This codes for CSVKSDGMGYEQYF.

The chain joins TRBV30 to TRBJ1-4; D gene uncertain. Germline assignment: CDR1 GTSNPN and CDR2 SVGIG (reference sequence). CDR3 size: 12 residues. V was clipped by 5 bases and J by 4 bases, with 8 bases between them. CDR3 sequence (DNA): TGTGCCTGGTCGTCCTATAATGAAAAACTGTTTTTT. It codes for CAWSSYNEKLFF.

The V gene is TRBV30, the J gene TRBJ1-3; TRBD1 agrees at 8 bases. J gave up 2 bases and V 1 base, and 13 bases lay outside the gene matches. Germline-derived CDR1 and CDR2 are GTSNPN and SVGIG (reference sequence). This CDR3 region has 18 residues. In nucleotides, the CDR3 is TGTGCCTGGAGTGGGGGGATAGGCAGGGGGCAGACTGGAAACACCATATATTTT. Protein product: CAWSGGIGRGQTGNTIYF.